The 22 T cell receptor beta chains in this list originate from one sample, sequenced in a study of T-cell reconstitution after alpha-beta-depleted transplantation in children. Preparation of the TCRbeta library involved a method that used unique molecular identifiers. TCRdb reprocessed the PCR reads via MiXCR and lists one record per CDR3 protein. The table includes approximately 200,000 distinct CDR3 sequences, approximately 6% detected once. Source: PBMCs, taken before TCRalphabeta/CD19-depleted stem cell transplant. The receptors originated from a girl under three years old with combined immunodeficiency, due to receive a stem cell transplant.

In this sample, this clonotype turned up a few times. V and J are TRBV15 and TRBJ2-3, with 9 nucleotides matching TRBD1. Germline V gene lookup returns CDR1 LNHNV and CDR2 YYDKDF (reference sequence). The V and J ends lost 5 bases and 2 bases, in that order; junction bases with no gene match: 8. The CDR3 length is 16 residues. As DNA, the CDR3 is TGTGCCACCAGCGTGAAGGGACAGGGATTCACAGATACGCAGTATTTT. The encoded protein is CATSVKGQGFTDTQYF.

This clonotype was counted ten times or more. The chain is built from TRBV14 and TRBJ2-3; weak D call: TRBD2 (6 bases). Looked up from germline, CDR1 is SGHDN and CDR2 is FVKESK. V shed 1 base and J shed 0 bases, with 8 bases lying between them. The CDR3 loop spans 15 amino acids. This chain's CDR3 is CASSQGTTSTDTQYF. The CDR3 coding sequence is TGTGCCAGCAGCCAAGGGACTACTAGCACAGATACGCAGTATTTT.

Of note for this clonotype: An end of the junction differs from the germline gene, which may be a read error. The J gene is TRBJ2-1, the V gene TRBV3-1; the match to TRBD2 covers 8 bases. CDR1 and CDR2 (germline): LGHDT, YNNKEL (reference sequence). The CDR3 has 17 amino acids. This CDR3 is CACSQEGAGAGYNEQFF. The CDR3 DNA reads TGTGCCTGCAGCCAAGAAGGAGCGGGGGCCGGTTACAATGAGCAGTTCTTC.

This chain uses TRBV7-3 with TRBJ2-7; 10 nucleotides align to TRBD1. The CDR3 contains 15 residues. With V trimmed by 5 bases and J by 3 bases, 7 bases remained unmatched. CDR1 SGHTA and CDR2 FQGTGA come from the germline V gene. The CDR3, as DNA: TGTGCCAGCAGCCCTTCAGGGACAGGGGACTACGAGCAGTACTTC. Translated, it gives CASSPSGTGDYEQYF.

This clonotype was counted only a few times. The chain joins TRBV6-5 to TRBJ2-7; 10 positions agree with TRBD1. Trimming at V came to 4 bases and at J to 4 bases, leaving 7 bases not matched to a gene. Looked up from germline, CDR1 is MNHEY and CDR2 is SVGAGI. The CDR3 contains 15 residues. The CDR3 bases are TGTGCCAGCAGTTTCACCGAGGACAGGGGGTACGAGCAGTACTTC. This sequence encodes CASSFTEDRGYEQYF.

In its sample, this clonotype was seen many times. Relative to the germline gene, one junction end is altered; a read error may explain this. The chain is built from TRBV20-1 and TRBJ2-7; 9 bases are shared with TRBD1. The CDR3 sequence is 15 residues long. CDR1 is DFQATT, CDR2 SNEGSKA, per germline (reference sequence). The CDR3 coding sequence is TGCAGTGCTAGAGTTACCGGGACAGGGCCATCTCCTTCCCGCTTC. Amino acid sequence: CSARVTGTGPSPSRF.

The chain has TRBV9 and TRBJ2-6; TRBD2 might be the D (7 bases). Trimming took 4 bases from V and 0 from J, leaving 17 bases between them. CDR1 SGDLS and CDR2 YYNGEE come from the germline V gene. The CDR3 is made up of 18 amino acids. CDR3 nucleotide sequence: TGTGCCAGCAGCAATTCACGGGGGGCATACTCTGGGGCCAACGTCCTGACTTTC. Encoded protein: CASSNSRGAYSGANVLTF.

This clonotype has at least ten counts. The genes are TRBV20-1 and TRBJ1-1, with 7 positions matching TRBD1. The CDR3 has 15 amino acids. CDR1 and CDR2 (germline): DFQATT, SNEGSKA (reference sequence). V gave up 5 bases and J gave up 0 bases; unmatched junction bases: 9. The CDR3 DNA is TGCAGTGCTGGCTTGGACAGGACCATGAACACTGAAGCTTTCTTT. The encoded protein is CSAGLDRTMNTEAFF.

This clonotype has a count of ten or more. The gene calls are TRBV5-1 and TRBJ2-1; D may match TRBD1 or TRBD2 (5 bases each). This CDR3 contains 16 residues. V lost 7 bases to trimming and J lost 8 bases, with 25 bases between them. CDR1 and CDR2 from the germline V gene are SGHRS and YFSETQ. CDR3 coding DNA: TGCGCCAGCGCGAGGGGCGAGGGGACCCTATGGGATGAGCAGTTCTTC. This sequence encodes CASARGEGTLWDEQFF.

This clonotype was observed at least ten times. The chain carries TRBV7-6 and TRBJ2-1; D possibly matches TRBD1 or TRBD2 (5 bases each). Between the trimmed V and J ends, which lost 5 bases and 8 bases, there was a span of 19 bases. Germline CDR1 is SGHVS and CDR2 is FNYEAQ. This CDR3 region has 15 residues. The CDR3 spells CASSGGRGLHHEQFF. CDR3 coding DNA: TGTGCCAGCAGCGGAGGTAGGGGATTGCATCATGAGCAGTTCTTC.

This clonotype was seen many times. The rearrangement links TRBV11-2 to TRBJ2-1, with TRBD2 identical over 12 bases. The V segment lost 8 bases and the J segment 10 bases; nucleotides outside the gene matches: 15. From germline, CDR1 is SGHAT and CDR2 FQNNGV. CDR3 size: 16 residues. CDR3 sequence: CASWRGLAGKGGEQFF. CDR3 coding DNA: TGTGCCAGCTGGCGAGGACTAGCGGGAAAAGGAGGCGAGCAGTTCTTC.

This clonotype was counted at least ten times. The rearrangement links TRBV7-3 to TRBJ2-1; a weak D match, TRBD2 (6 bases). Looked up from germline, CDR1 is SGHTA and CDR2 is FQGTGA. V was trimmed by 5 bases and J by 5 bases, leaving 22 bases between them. The CDR3 runs to 17 residues. In nucleotides, the CDR3 is TGTGCCAGCAGCCCCCAGATCCCGGGACTGTCCCACAATGAGCAGTTCTTC. This encodes CASSPQIPGLSHNEQFF. Using reference TRBV7-3 and TRBJ2-1 for the parts outside the CDR3, the full variable domain is GAGVSQTPSNKVTEKGKYVELRCDPISGHTALYWYRQSLGQGPEFLIYFQGTGAADDSGLPNDRFFAVRPEGSVSTLKIQRTERGDSAVYLCASSPQIPGLSHNEQFFGPGTRLTVL.

This clonotype was recorded at least ten times. The chain combines TRBV7-6 with TRBJ2-2; tentatively, D is TRBD2 (5 bases). V was trimmed by 1 base and J by 4 bases, leaving 10 bases between them. The CDR3 contains 15 residues. Germline V CDR1 and CDR2: SGHVS, FNYEAQ. CDR3 sequence (DNA): TGTGCCAGCAGCTTAGTCCTTAGCGTCACCGGGGAGCTGTTTTTT. Encoded protein: CASSLVLSVTGELFF.

This clonotype was picked up a small number of times. V gene TRBV6-5 combines with J gene TRBJ1-1; D remains ambiguous. CDR1 and CDR2 (germline): MNHEY, SVGAGI. This CDR3 contains 12 residues. Trimming removed 8 bases at V and 5 bases at J, with 12 bases between. The CDR3 coding sequence is TGTGCCAGCTGTGACTTAAGGACTGAAGCTTTCTTT. Its translation: CASCDLRTEAFF.

Ten or more counts support this clonotype. The V call is TRBV20-1, the J call TRBJ2-5; D is uncertain. This CDR3 has 11 amino acids. Germline CDR1 is DFQATT and CDR2 is SNEGSKA (reference sequence). V lost 7 bases and J 4 bases, leaving 10 bases between the germline ends. The CDR3 nucleotides are TGCAGTGTCCCGGGTAGAGAGACCCAGTACTTC. Amino acid sequence: CSVPGRETQYF.

A few counts support this clonotype. A much larger clone is a single base away; this may be a read error. The gene calls are TRBV3-1 and TRBJ2-3, with 7 nucleotides matching TRBD2. Germline CDR1 is LGHDT and CDR2 is YNNKEL (reference sequence). The CDR3 is made up of 19 amino acids. In nucleotides, the CDR3 is TGTACCAGCAGCCCGAGGAGGAACTATTTCCGGGGGGACACAGATACGCAGTATTTT. This gives the protein CTSSPRRNYFRGDTDTQYF.

Ten or more counts support this clonotype. V is TRBV18 and J is TRBJ2-5; 9 bases agree with TRBD1. The J segment lost 2 bases and the V segment lost 3 bases, leaving 4 bases of the junction unmatched. The CDR3 extends over 15 amino acids. The V gene's germline CDR1 is KGHSH and CDR2 LQKENI. The CDR3 spells CASSPGQGRQETQYF. The CDR3 DNA reads TGTGCCAGCTCACCTGGACAGGGGCGACAAGAGACCCAGTACTTC.

This clonotype has a count of ten or more. CDR3 bases: TGTGCCAGCAGCAAAGGCCCCGGGACTAGCGGCACAGATACGCAGTATTTT. Its translation is CASSKGPGTSGTDTQYF. This chain uses TRBV21-1 with TRBJ2-3; the DNA was not compared with TRBD2, the D call given in the table. TRBV21-1 is shown as a pseudogene. The CDR3 loop spans 17 amino acids.

This clonotype was counted ten times or more. V and J are TRBV29-1 and TRBJ2-7, with D unclear. CDR1 is SQVTM, CDR2 ANQGSEA, per germline. This CDR3 is built from 12 residues. Trimming removed 5 bases from V and 6 bases from J, with 14 bases in between. The CDR3 sequence is CSVQSSDTEQYF. CDR3 coding DNA: TGCAGCGTTCAAAGTTCAGATACCGAGCAGTACTTC.

This clonotype was counted many times. The rearrangement links TRBV7-2 to TRBJ1-1; 8 bases match TRBD1. Trimming cost V 0 bases and J 4 bases; bases outside gene matches: 7. The CDR3 consists of 16 residues. Germline lookup yields CDR1 SGHTA and CDR2 FQGNSA. The CDR3 DNA follows: TGTGCCAGCAGCTTAGCCCTGGACAGGGCTCTCACTGAAGCTTTCTTT. It encodes CASSLALDRALTEAFF.

The chain recombines TRBV29-1 with TRBJ2-1; D call uncertain. This CDR3 has 14 amino acids. Trimming pared 4 bases from V and 3 bases from J, leaving 13 bases between. Germline CDR1 and CDR2: SQVTM and ANQGSEA. Here the CDR3 reads CSVVAVLIYNEQFF. DNA of the CDR3: TGCAGCGTTGTGGCGGTTCTGATCTACAATGAGCAGTTCTTC.

In this sample, this clonotype turned up many times. This chain joins TRBV15 and TRBJ2-3; possibly TRBD2 for D (5 bases). With 3 bases removed from V and 9 bases from J, the gap between germline ends came to 16 bases. Germline V gene sequence: CDR1 LNHNV, CDR2 YYDKDF (reference sequence). CDR3 length equals 14 residues. In DNA form, the CDR3 reads TGTGCCACCAGCAGGTCCGCCCGGACGGGGACGCAGTATTTT. Its protein product is CATSRSARTGTQYF.